The 16 T cell receptor beta chains given below trace back to one sample, sequenced in a study of blood T cell repertoires in COVID-19. Using immunoSEQ multiplex PCR, the repertoire was profiled, and TCRdb retains in-frame clones only, with some absent. Altogether some 250,000 clones are present, roughly 85% being singletons, with the ten largest covering approximately 1.9%. The sequencing input was PBMCs or T cells enriched from blood (not recorded which). These receptors were taken from a woman aged 50 to 60 who had recovered from COVID-19.

The chain joins TRBV18 to TRBJ1-5; tentatively, D is TRBD1 (6 bases). Germline V gene lookup returns CDR1 KGHSH and CDR2 LQKENI. The CDR3 loop spans 16 amino acids. V was clipped by 4 bases and J by 2 bases, with 15 bases between them. The CDR3 here is CASSLNQGPGNQPQHF. For the CDR3, the DNA is TGTGCCAGCTCACTAAACCAGGGGCCGGGCAATCAGCCCCAGCATTTT.

The CDR3 coding sequence is TGTGCCAGCAGTTTATCTCGGGACAGAATGAGTGAAGCTTTCTTT. Translated, it gives CASSLSRDRMSEAFF. The chain employs TRBV27 and TRBJ1-1; the match to TRBD1 covers 7 bases. The ends lost 0 bases at V and 7 bases at J; junction bases unmatched: 8. Germline V gene sequence: CDR1 MNHEY, CDR2 SMNVEV (reference sequence). There are 15 residues in the CDR3.

This rearrangement joins TRBV5-8 to TRBJ2-7; the D is unclear. The CDR3 sequence is 11 residues long. Germline lookup yields CDR1 SGHTS and CDR2 YDEGEE. V was trimmed by 7 bases and J by 3 bases, leaving 8 bases between them. CDR3 DNA: TGTGCCAGCGTTCGGAGCTACGAGCAGTACTTC. This codes for CASVRSYEQYF.

The V gene is TRBV3-1 (or the pseudogene TRBV3-2), the J gene TRBJ2-3; 7 positions agree with TRBD1. V dropped 6 bases and J dropped 2; count of bases not matched to a gene: 14. CDR1 and CDR2 (germline): LGHDT, YNNKEL (reference sequence). The CDR3 is 17 residues long. The CDR3 nucleotides are TGTGCCAGCAGTTACCTCGACCGAGGGGGCGTCACAGATACGCAGTATTTT. It specifies CASSYLDRGGVTDTQYF.

The chain links TRBV28 to TRBJ2-7; possible D gene TRBD2, 6 bases. The CDR3 spans 16 residues. Trimming took off 7 bases at V and 4 bases at J, with 23 bases between the two ends. From germline, CDR1 is MDHEN and CDR2 SYDVKM. Written as DNA, the CDR3 is TGTGCCAGCACCTCAACGGGCGGGATCCGGGATTACGAGCAGTACTTC. Amino acid sequence: CASTSTGGIRDYEQYF.

The chain carries TRBV23-1 and TRBJ1-2; maybe TRBD1 (6 bases). TRBV23-1 counts as an open reading frame of uncertain function. CDR3 length: 16 residues. The V end lost 1 base, the J end lost 6 bases, and 18 bases lay between the germline ends. For the CDR3, the DNA is TGCGCCAGCAGTCAATTATTTAGGGGGAAGCAGCATGGCTACACCTTC. The encoded protein is CASSQLFRGKQHGYTF.

The rearrangement joins TRBV5-8 to TRBJ2-5; D is uncertain. This CDR3 region has 16 residues. Trimming shortened V by 0 bases and J by 1 base, and 13 bases separated the two germline ends. Germline V gene data show CDR1 as SGHTS and CDR2 as YDEGEE. The CDR3 region has the DNA TGTGCCAGCAGCTTGGGCGTTCTTTTCTCCCAAGAGACCCAGTACTTC. Translating it yields CASSLGVLFSQETQYF.

The chain has TRBV6-6 and TRBJ2-7, with D maybe TRBD2 (7 bases). V was clipped by 5 bases and J by 0 bases, with 17 bases between them. The CDR3 covers 16 residues. The germline CDR1 and CDR2 sequences are MNHNY and SVGAGI (reference sequence). This CDR3 reads CASSQGWGGNSYEQYF. CDR3 in DNA: TGTGCCAGCAGTCAGGGGTGGGGGGGAAACTCCTACGAGCAGTACTTC.

The rearrangement links TRBV18 to TRBJ1-3; maybe TRBD1 (6 bases). Germline V gives CDR1 KGHSH, CDR2 LQKENI. The CDR3 length is 16 residues. Deletions cut 6 bases from V and 1 base from J, with 16 bases between. As DNA, the CDR3 is TGTGCCAGCTCCCTTTGGGACACCTATTCTGGAAACACCATATATTTT. It specifies CASSLWDTYSGNTIYF.

The chain is built from TRBV4-2 and TRBJ2-1; 9 bases map to TRBD1. The junction had 13 bases not matched to a gene; V was cut back by 0 bases and J by 1 base. This CDR3 is 20 amino acids long. CDR1 is LGHNA and CDR2 is YNFKEQ in the germline V gene. In DNA, the CDR3 is TGTGCCAGCAGCCAAGATGGGGCCGGGACAGGGATCCTTTCCTACAATGAGCAGTTCTTC. Translating it yields CASSQDGAGTGILSYNEQFF.

V is TRBV28 and J is TRBJ1-5, with 11 nucleotides matching TRBD1. V lost 6 bases and J lost 2; bases outside the gene matches: 6. This CDR3 is built from 16 residues. Germline V gene sequence: CDR1 MDHEN, CDR2 SYDVKM. The CDR3, as DNA: TGTGCCAGCAGCTCCGGACAGGGGGCACGCAATCAGCCCCAGCATTTT. This translates into CASSSGQGARNQPQHF.

The chain recombines TRBV28 with TRBJ1-1; maybe TRBD1 (5 bases). V lost 5 bases to trimming and J lost 4 bases, with 8 bases between them. The CDR3 loop spans 12 amino acids. From germline, CDR1 is MDHEN and CDR2 SYDVKM. The CDR3 spells CASSVDTTEAFF. The CDR3 bases are TGTGCCAGCAGTGTGGACACCACTGAAGCTTTCTTT.

The chain has TRBV19 and TRBJ1-4; TRBD1 might be the D (6 bases). V was trimmed by 6 bases and J by 0 bases, leaving 14 bases between them. The CDR3 has 16 residues. Germline values: CDR1 LNHDA, CDR2 SQIVND (reference sequence). The CDR3 spells CASRKTGTSTNEKLFF. Here the CDR3 DNA reads TGTGCCAGTAGGAAGACAGGAACCTCAACTAATGAAAAACTGTTTTTT.

This chain connects TRBV30 to TRBJ2-4; TRBD1 agrees at 7 bases. CDR1 is GTSNPN, CDR2 SVGIG, per germline (reference sequence). The CDR3 loop spans 18 amino acids. V gave up 1 base and J gave up 0 bases; unmatched junction bases: 12. CDR3 sequence reads: CAWSADRAGGLAKNIQYF. As DNA, the CDR3 is TGTGCCTGGAGTGCCGACAGGGCCGGTGGCCTAGCCAAAAACATTCAGTACTTC.

About this clone itself: This sample also contains other DNA sequences that code for the same CDR3. V gene TRBV19 combines with J gene TRBJ2-1; 11 bases are a match to TRBD2. This CDR3 is built from 15 residues. The germline gives CDR1 LNHDA, CDR2 SQIVND (reference sequence). V was pared by 3 bases and J by 3 bases, with 1 base of the junction left unmatched. CDR3 DNA: TGTGCCAGTAGTATCGGGACTAGCGGCTACAATGAGCAGTTCTTC. Amino acids: CASSIGTSGYNEQFF.

This chain joins TRBV21-1 and TRBJ2-3; the listed D gene, TRBD2, was not tested against the DNA. TRBV21-1 is noted as a pseudogene. The CDR3 runs to 15 residues. For the CDR3, the DNA is TGTGCCAGCAGACACCTTGGGAGGGCAACAGATACGCAGTATTTT. Protein product: CASRHLGRATDTQYF.